The rows below give T cell receptor beta chains drawn from one sample of a study of T cell repertoires in cytomegalovirus infection. Each CDR3 protein is one row after TCRdb ran MiXCR on the reads. The sample lists 310,000 or so distinct CDR3 sequences; roughly 23% were seen once. Material: PBMCs. The receptors were sampled from a human donor in good health (CMV status not recorded). Some clones in this sample may be carry-over from other donors' samples. CDR3s include the opening cysteine and the closing phenylalanine or tryptophan. The D gene is left open where the match is weak. Some rows have no size entry. The others give once, few or many, or a class for an expanded clone.

j_call clone_size d_call v_call cdr3_aa cdr3_nt
TRBJ2-3 . TRBD2 TRBV29-1 CSVLAGGSDTQYF TGCAGCGTTCTAGCGGGGGGGTCAGATACGCAGTATTTT
TRBJ2-7 . . TRBV14 CASSRRVLDYEQYF TGTGCCAGCAGCCGAAGGGTCTTGGACTACGAGCAGTACTTC
TRBJ2-4 . . TRBV20-1 CSAPPRGRAKNIQYF TGCAGTGCTCCTCCTCGGGGCAGGGCCAAAAACATTCAGTACTTC
TRBJ2-5 many . TRBV7-2 CASSLFWQETQYF TGTGCCAGCAGCTTATTCTGGCAAGAGACCCAGTACTTC
TRBJ2-5 many TRBD2 TRBV12-3/TRBV12-4 CASALAGQETQYF TGTGCCAGCGCGCTAGCGGGACAAGAGACCCAGTACTTC
TRBJ2-1 many . TRBV5-1 CASSLEPLNEQFF TGCGCCAGCAGCTTGGAGCCACTGAATGAGCAGTTCTTC
TRBJ1-4 many TRBD1 TRBV6-1 CASTRRGNEKLFF TGTGCCAGCACTCGCAGGGGGAATGAAAAACTGTTTTTT
TRBJ1-3 many . TRBV7-8 CASTEGRADTIYF TGTGCCAGCACCGAGGGCAGGGCTGACACCATATATTTT
TRBJ1-1 few . TRBV6-6 CASSDSGGSTEAFF TGTGCCAGCAGTGACTCGGGGGGAAGCACTGAAGCTTTCTTT
TRBJ1-4 . TRBD1 TRBV18 CASSPPDGTGGEKLFF TGTGCCAGCTCACCACCGGACGGGACAGGGGGTGAAAAACTGTTTTTT
TRBJ1-5 . . TRBV20-1 CSATPRQDSNQPQHF TGCAGTGCTACTCCCAGACAGGATAGCAATCAGCCCCAGCATTTT
TRBJ2-4 few . TRBV28 CASSAPGTPKNIQYF TGTGCCAGCAGTGCCCCAGGGACCCCCAAAAACATTCAGTACTTC
TRBJ1-3 many . TRBV7-2 CASSLVAGSGNTIYF TGTGCCAGCAGCTTAGTAGCAGGGTCTGGAAACACCATATATTTT
TRBJ2-6 many . TRBV7-2 CASSAQGTARGSGANVLTF TGTGCCAGCAGCGCCCAAGGGACGGCTCGAGGATCTGGGGCCAACGTCCTGACTTTC
TRBJ2-1 . TRBD2 TRBV7-3 CASSYTGGAGEQFF TGTGCCAGCAGCTACACCGGGGGGGCCGGTGAGCAGTTCTTC
TRBJ1-1 few . TRBV4-2 CASSQPPWTDPTEAFF TGTGCCAGCAGCCAACCCCCCTGGACAGATCCTACTGAAGCTTTCTTT
TRBJ2-3 few . TRBV6-4 CASSIGGLGTDTQYF TGTGCCAGCAGTATCGGGGGGCTCGGCACAGATACGCAGTATTTT
TRBJ2-7 many . TRBV7-2 CASSHPGAGLREQYF TGTGCCAGCAGCCACCCAGGGGCCGGACTGAGGGAGCAGTACTTC
TRBJ1-6 few . TRBV10-1 CASCRDPGSPLHF TGCGCCAGCTGCCGGGACCCGGGTTCACCCCTCCACTTT
TRBJ2-7 many . TRBV7-8 CASSFRSLRMGVKRNEQYF TGTGCCAGCAGCTTCCGCTCACTTAGGATGGGGGTAAAGAGAAACGAGCAGTACTTC
TRBJ2-7 few . TRBV7-6 CASSPYEAPEQYF TGTGCCAGCAGCCCCTATGAGGCCCCCGAGCAGTACTTC
TRBJ2-1 few TRBD1 TRBV19 CASSRTGDYNEQFF TGTGCCAGTAGTCGGACAGGGGATTACAATGAGCAGTTCTTC
TRBJ2-5 few . TRBV10-3 CAISADQETQYF TGTGCCATCAGTGCAGACCAAGAGACCCAGTACTTC
TRBJ2-7 few . TRBV10-3 CAARRDTTYEQYF TGTGCCGCCCGGCGGGACACCACCTACGAGCAGTACTTC
TRBJ2-7 few TRBD1 TRBV5-4 CASSDRGRREQYF TGTGCCAGCAGTGACAGGGGGCGAAGAGAGCAGTACTTC
TRBJ2-7 . . TRBV20-1 CSASRPPYEQYF TGCAGTGCTAGTCGGCCGCCCTACGAGCAGTACTTC
TRBJ2-3 few . TRBV6-6 CASSRRGRDTQYF TGTGCCAGCAGTAGACGGGGGCGGGATACGCAGTATTTT
TRBJ2-1 . TRBD1 TRBV20-1 CSAQTPGQVRYNEQFF TGCAGTGCCCAGACTCCGGGACAGGTCAGGTACAATGAGCAGTTCTTC
TRBJ1-5 few . TRBV2 CASSEVAVNQPQHF TGTGCCAGCAGTGAAGTGGCCGTCAATCAGCCCCAGCATTTT
TRBJ2-7 many . TRBV7-2 CASSFQGGYEQYF TGTGCCAGCAGCTTCCAGGGGGGCTACGAGCAGTACTTC
TRBJ1-4 few . TRBV28 CASAGRLRNEKLFF TGTGCCAGCGCCGGCCGGCTTAGGAATGAAAAACTGTTTTTT
TRBJ2-1 . . TRBV6-5 CASSLRGTEQFF TGTGCCAGCAGCCTACGAGGGACTGAGCAGTTCTTC
TRBJ1-1 many TRBD1 TRBV7-2 CASSFTGGGWTEAFF TGTGCCAGCAGCTTCACAGGGGGCGGGTGGACTGAAGCTTTCTTT